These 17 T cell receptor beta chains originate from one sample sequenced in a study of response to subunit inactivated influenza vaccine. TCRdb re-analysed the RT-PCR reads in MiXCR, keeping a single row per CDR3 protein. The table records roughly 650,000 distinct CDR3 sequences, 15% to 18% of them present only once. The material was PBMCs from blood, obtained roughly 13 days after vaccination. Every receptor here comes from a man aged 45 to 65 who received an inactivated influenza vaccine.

The CDR3 DNA follows: TGCGCCAGCACCCCGGGAGGAACCGGTCTTCGAAGCACTGAAGCTTTCTTT. This sequence encodes CASTPGGTGLRSTEAFF. The chain carries TRBV5-1 and TRBJ1-1; D unresolved. This CDR3 spans 17 amino acids. Per germline, CDR1 SGHRS and CDR2 YFSETQ. Trimming stripped 6 bases from V and 4 bases from J, with 25 bases between.

The CDR3 bases are TGTGCCAGCAGCTCCGGGACCCCTGGAAACACCATATATTTT. It specifies CASSSGTPGNTIYF. The rearrangement uses TRBV5-5 and TRBJ1-3; D is possibly TRBD1 (5 bases). This CDR3 comprises 14 residues. Germline V gene data show CDR1 as SGHKS and CDR2 as YYEKEE (reference sequence). With 3 bases removed from V and 2 bases from J, the gap between germline ends came to 9 bases.

CDR3 DNA sequence: TGTGCCAGCACGACTAGCGGTCGGGCAGATACGCAGTATTTT. As protein: CASTTSGRADTQYF. V is TRBV7-9 and J is TRBJ2-3; 9 bases match TRBD2. V trimming: 7 bases; J trimming: 4 bases; junction bases outside the gene matches: 6. CDR3 length: 14 amino acids. CDR1 is SEHNR and CDR2 is FQNEAQ in the germline V gene (reference sequence).

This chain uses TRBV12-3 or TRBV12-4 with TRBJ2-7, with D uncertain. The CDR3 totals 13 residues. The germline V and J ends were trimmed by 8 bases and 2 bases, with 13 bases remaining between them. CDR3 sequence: CASSWYNTYEQYF. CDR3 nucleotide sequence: TGTGCCAGCTCCTGGTACAACACCTACGAGCAGTACTTC.

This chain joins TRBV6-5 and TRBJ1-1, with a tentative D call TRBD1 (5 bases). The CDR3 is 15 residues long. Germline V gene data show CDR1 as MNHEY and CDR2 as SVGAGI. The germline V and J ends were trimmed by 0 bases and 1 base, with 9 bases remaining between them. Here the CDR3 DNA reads TGTGCCAGCAGTTACTCACAGGACTCGAACACTGAAGCTTTCTTT. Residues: CASSYSQDSNTEAFF.

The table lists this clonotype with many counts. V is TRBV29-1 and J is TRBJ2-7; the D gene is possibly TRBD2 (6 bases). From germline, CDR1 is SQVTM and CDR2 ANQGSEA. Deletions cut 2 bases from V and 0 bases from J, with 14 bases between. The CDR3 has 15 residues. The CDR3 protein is CSVEFLATSSYEQYF. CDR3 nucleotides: TGCAGCGTTGAATTCCTAGCGACTAGCTCCTACGAGCAGTACTTC.

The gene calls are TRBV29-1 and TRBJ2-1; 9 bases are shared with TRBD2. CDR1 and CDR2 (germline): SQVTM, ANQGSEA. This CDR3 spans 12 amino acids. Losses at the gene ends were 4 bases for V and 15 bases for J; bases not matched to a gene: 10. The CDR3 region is CSVAWREGPSFF. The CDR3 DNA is TGCAGCGTTGCGTGGCGGGAGGGCCCTTCGTTCTTC.

DNA for the CDR3: TGTGCCAGTAGTATAAGGCGGGGGGGCGAGGATGAGCAGTTCTTC. Protein sequence: CASSIRRGGEDEQFF. This chain connects TRBV19 to TRBJ2-1, with 9 bases fitting TRBD2. With 2 bases clipped from V and 8 bases from J, the junction kept 7 bases outside the gene matches. The CDR3 contains 15 residues. Germline values: CDR1 LNHDA, CDR2 SQIVND (reference sequence).

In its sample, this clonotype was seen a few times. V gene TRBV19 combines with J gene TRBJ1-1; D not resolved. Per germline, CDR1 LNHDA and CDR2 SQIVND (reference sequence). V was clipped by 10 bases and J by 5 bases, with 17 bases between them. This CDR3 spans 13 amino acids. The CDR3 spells CATSPPTRTEAFF. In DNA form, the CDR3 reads TGTGCCACATCACCTCCAACAAGGACTGAAGCTTTCTTT.

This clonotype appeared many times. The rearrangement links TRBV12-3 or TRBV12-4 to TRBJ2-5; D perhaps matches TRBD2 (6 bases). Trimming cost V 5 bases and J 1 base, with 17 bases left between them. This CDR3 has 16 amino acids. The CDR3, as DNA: TGTGCCAGCAGTCCATCGGGGGTGACCCTCCAAGAGACCCAGTACTTC. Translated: CASSPSGVTLQETQYF.

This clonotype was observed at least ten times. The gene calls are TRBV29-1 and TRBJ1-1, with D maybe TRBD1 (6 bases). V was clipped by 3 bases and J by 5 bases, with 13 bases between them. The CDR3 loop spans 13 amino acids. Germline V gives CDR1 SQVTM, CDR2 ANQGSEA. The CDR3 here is CSVEVGGQTEAFF. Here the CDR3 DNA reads TGCAGCGTTGAGGTTGGGGGGCAGACTGAAGCTTTCTTT.

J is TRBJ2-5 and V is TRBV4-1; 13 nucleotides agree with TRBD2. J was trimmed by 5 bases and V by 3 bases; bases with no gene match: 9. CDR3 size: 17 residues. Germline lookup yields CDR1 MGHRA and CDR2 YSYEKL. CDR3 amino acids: CASSHTSGGAVPETQYF. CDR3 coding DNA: TGCGCCAGCAGCCACACTAGCGGGGGGGCTGTTCCCGAGACCCAGTACTTC.

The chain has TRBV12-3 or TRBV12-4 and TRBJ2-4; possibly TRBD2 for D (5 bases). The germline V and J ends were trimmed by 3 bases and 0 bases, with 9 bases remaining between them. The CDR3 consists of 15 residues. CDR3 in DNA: TGTGCCAGCAGTTTCGAGGGCCGAGCCAAAAACATTCAGTACTTC. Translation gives CASSFEGRAKNIQYF.

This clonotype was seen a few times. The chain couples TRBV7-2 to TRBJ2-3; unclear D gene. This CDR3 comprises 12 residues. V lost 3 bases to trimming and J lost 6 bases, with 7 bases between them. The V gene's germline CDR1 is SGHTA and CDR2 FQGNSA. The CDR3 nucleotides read TGTGCCAGCAGCTTTGTATGGGATACGCAGTATTTT. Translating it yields CASSFVWDTQYF.

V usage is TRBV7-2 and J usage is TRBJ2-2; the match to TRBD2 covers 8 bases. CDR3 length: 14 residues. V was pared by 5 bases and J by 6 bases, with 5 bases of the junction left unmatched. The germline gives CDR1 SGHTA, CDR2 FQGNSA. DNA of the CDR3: TGTGCCAGCAGCCCGGGACTAGGCCCCGGGGAGCTGTTTTTT. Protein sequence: CASSPGLGPGELFF.

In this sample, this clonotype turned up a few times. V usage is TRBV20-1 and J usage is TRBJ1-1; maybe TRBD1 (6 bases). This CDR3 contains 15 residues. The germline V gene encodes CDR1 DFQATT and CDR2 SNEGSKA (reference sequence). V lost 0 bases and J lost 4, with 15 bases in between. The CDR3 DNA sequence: TGCAGTGCTAGAGATTTTGGGGGGCTGAGCACTGAAGCTTTCTTT. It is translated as CSARDFGGLSTEAFF.

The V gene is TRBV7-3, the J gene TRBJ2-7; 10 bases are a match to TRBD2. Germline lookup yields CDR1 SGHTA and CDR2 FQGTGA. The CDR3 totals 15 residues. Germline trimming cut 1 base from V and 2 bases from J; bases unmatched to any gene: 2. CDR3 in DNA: TGTGCCAGCAGCTTAAAAGCGGGAGGGCCCTACGAGCAGTACTTC. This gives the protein CASSLKAGGPYEQYF.